What follows are 31 T cell receptor beta chains derived from one specimen sequenced in a study of beta chain features in type 1 diabetes. All of the isolated RNA was reverse transcribed, so expressed TCRB transcripts were sequenced. The method was immunoSEQ multiplex PCR; TCRdb's version includes in-frame clones alone and lacks a portion of them. This table holds approximately 380,000 clones, roughly 16% found once. Input material: naive CD4+ T cells from blood. These receptors were obtained from a woman aged 18-29 years in good health.

The CDR3 is CASSRQSKNIQYF. CDR3 DNA: TGTGCCAGCAGTCGACAGTCCAAAAACATTCAGTACTTC. J is TRBJ2-4 and V is TRBV25-1; tentative D call: TRBD1 (5 bases). The V gene lost 5 bases and the J gene lost 2 bases, with 7 bases spanning the gap. Germline CDR1 MGHDK, CDR2 SYGVNS. CDR3 length: 13 residues.

The chain has TRBV28 and TRBJ2-1; 9 bases agree with TRBD1. This CDR3 region has 14 residues. V lost 3 bases and J lost 15; bases outside the gene matches: 12. Per germline, CDR1 MDHEN and CDR2 SYDVKM. The CDR3: CASSFGVGQGFLFF. For the CDR3, the DNA is TGTGCCAGCAGTTTCGGTGTGGGACAGGGATTTTTGTTCTTC. The full variable domain, its missing parts supplied by reference TRBV28 and TRBJ2-1, is DVKVTQSSRYLVKRTGEKVFLECVQDMDHENMFWYRQDPGLGLRLIYFSYDVKMKEKGDIPEGYSVSREKKERFSLILESASTNQTSMYLCASSFGVGQGFLFFGPGTRLTVL.

The DNA of the CDR3 is TGTGCCAGCAGTGAAAGACAGGGGTATGGCTACACCTTC. Protein product: CASSERQGYGYTF. The rearrangement uses TRBV2 and TRBJ1-2; 8 positions agree with TRBD1. This CDR3 has 13 residues. Germline values: CDR1 SNHLY, CDR2 FYNNEI. The ends lost 2 bases at V and 5 bases at J; junction bases unmatched: 1.

The CDR3 loop is CASSIRGIYNEQFF. CDR3 bases: TGTGCCAGTAGTATACGAGGGATCTACAATGAGCAGTTCTTC. This sequence joins TRBV19 and TRBJ2-1; TRBD2 is a possible D gene (5 bases). V lost 2 bases and J lost 3, with 8 bases in between. CDR3 length: 14 amino acids. CDR1 and CDR2 (germline): LNHDA, SQIVND (reference sequence).

This clone was detected only a few times. The rearrangement joins TRBV2 to TRBJ2-2, with 8 bases identical to TRBD1. Germline trimming cut 4 bases from V and 2 bases from J; bases unmatched to any gene: 3. The CDR3 sequence is 15 residues long. CDR1 and CDR2 from the germline V gene are SNHLY and FYNNEI. In DNA form, the CDR3 reads TGTGCCAGCAGTGGGACAGGGATCAACACCGGGGAGCTGTTTTTT. Protein sequence: CASSGTGINTGELFF.

CDR3 protein: CASSPGQPVSGANVLTF. As DNA, the CDR3 is TGTGCCAGCAGCCCCGGACAGCCCGTCTCTGGGGCCAACGTCCTGACTTTC. V gene TRBV28 combines with J gene TRBJ2-6; TRBD1 is a possible D gene (6 bases). Germline V gives CDR1 MDHEN, CDR2 SYDVKM. There are 17 residues in the CDR3. Trimming shortened V by 6 bases and J by 0 bases, and 15 bases separated the two germline ends.

This chain uses TRBV2 with TRBJ1-2, with 9 bases aligning to TRBD1. The CDR3 is made up of 16 amino acids. V lost 6 bases, J lost 5 bases, and 13 bases stayed unmatched. Germline CDR1 SNHLY, CDR2 FYNNEI. Written as DNA, the CDR3 is TGTGCCAGCAGGGCGGGACAGGGAAGGGAGGCGTATGGCTACACCTTC. Its translation is CASRAGQGREAYGYTF.

The table lists this clone with a few counts. This sequence joins TRBV4-1 and TRBJ1-5, with D tentatively TRBD1 (6 bases). The germline V and J ends were trimmed by 0 bases and 11 bases, with 20 bases remaining between them. The CDR3 is made up of 16 amino acids. CDR1 and CDR2 (germline): MGHRA, YSYEKL. CDR3 sequence (DNA): TGCGCCAGCAGCCAAGATAAACAGGGTCGTTGGAGAGCCCAGCATTTT. This sequence encodes CASSQDKQGRWRAQHF.

V is TRBV7-2 and J is TRBJ2-7; D is unclear. CDR3 length equals 12 residues. Germline V gene lookup returns CDR1 SGHTA and CDR2 FQGNSA. V lost 1 base and J 2 bases, leaving 3 bases between the germline ends. In nucleotides, the CDR3 is TGTGCCAGCAGCTTAGACACCTACGAGCAGTACTTC. This sequence encodes CASSLDTYEQYF.

The chain uses TRBV30 and TRBJ2-5; 8 bases match TRBD2. CDR3 length: 14 residues. The germline V gene has CDR1 GTSNPN and CDR2 SVGIG (reference sequence). The ends lost 4 bases at V and 7 bases at J; junction bases unmatched: 11. The CDR3 loop is CAWNFGRASGTQYF. CDR3 DNA sequence: TGTGCCTGGAATTTCGGGAGGGCCTCCGGGACCCAGTACTTC.

The chain uses TRBV6-5 and TRBJ1-1; the D gene is possibly TRBD1 (5 bases). Trimming cost V 2 bases and J 1 base, with 8 bases left between them. Germline V gene lookup returns CDR1 MNHEY and CDR2 SVGAGI. This CDR3 spans 14 amino acids. The CDR3 loop is CASSYDRPNTEAFF. The DNA of the CDR3 is TGTGCCAGCAGTTACGACAGACCGAACACTGAAGCTTTCTTT.

This clone was seen more than once but under ten times. V gene TRBV29-1 combines with J gene TRBJ1-5; D not resolved. Between the trimmed V and J ends, which lost 1 base and 2 bases, there was a span of 6 bases. The CDR3 has 13 amino acids. Germline V gene sequence: CDR1 SQVTM, CDR2 ANQGSEA. As DNA, the CDR3 is TGCAGCGTTGAAGTTGGAGGCAATCAGCCCCAGCATTTT. Translated, it gives CSVEVGGNQPQHF.

The chain combines TRBV6-5 with TRBJ1-5; tentative D call: TRBD1 (5 bases). This CDR3 spans 15 amino acids. Germline V gives CDR1 MNHEY, CDR2 SVGAGI. Trimming removed 5 bases from V and 6 bases from J, with 17 bases in between. CDR3 sequence: CASSIHAGQGQPQHF. The CDR3 nucleotides are TGTGCCAGCAGTATACACGCAGGGCAGGGTCAGCCCCAGCATTTT.

The rearrangement links TRBV30 to TRBJ1-2; a weak D match, TRBD1 (6 bases). This CDR3 is built from 13 residues. Trimming stripped 0 bases from V and 8 bases from J, with 13 bases between. CDR1 is GTSNPN, CDR2 SVGIG, per germline (reference sequence). The CDR3 is CAWSVRTAGGYTF. Here the CDR3 DNA reads TGTGCCTGGAGTGTAAGGACAGCCGGCGGCTACACCTTC.

This clone was counted a few times. In nucleotides, the CDR3 is TGTGCCAGCAGCAGGGATGGCTACACCTTC. Protein product: CASSRDGYTF. The V call is TRBV28, the J call TRBJ1-2; D might be TRBD1 (5 bases). Trimming shortened V by 6 bases and J by 6 bases, and 5 bases separated the two germline ends. Germline CDR1 and CDR2: MDHEN and SYDVKM. The CDR3 consists of 10 residues.

The chain links TRBV28 to TRBJ2-6; D uncertain. Looked up from germline, CDR1 is MDHEN and CDR2 is SYDVKM. The CDR3 is 14 residues long. V lost 7 bases and J lost 0, with 7 bases in between. The CDR3 protein is CASTINSGANVLTF. CDR3 nucleotide sequence: TGTGCCAGCACTATCAACTCTGGGGCCAACGTCCTGACTTTC.

The chain is built from TRBV5-1 and TRBJ2-7; no firm D call. The CDR3 is 13 amino acids. The germline V gene has CDR1 SGHRS and CDR2 YFSETQ. Deletions cut 0 bases from V and 2 bases from J, with 6 bases between. DNA for the CDR3: TGCGCCAGCAGCTTGGAACAGACCTACGAGCAGTACTTC. This encodes CASSLEQTYEQYF.

This clone has more than one count but fewer than ten. The chain carries TRBV7-2 and TRBJ1-2, with 9 nucleotides matching TRBD1. This CDR3 contains 14 residues. V was clipped by 5 bases and J by 4 bases; unmatched bases: 5. Germline V gives CDR1 SGHTA, CDR2 FQGNSA. CDR3: CASSMGQGLYGYTF. The CDR3 DNA sequence: TGTGCCAGCAGCATGGGACAGGGCCTCTATGGCTACACCTTC.

This chain links TRBV2 with TRBJ2-1, with D maybe TRBD2 (5 bases). Germline loops: CDR1 SNHLY, CDR2 FYNNEI. V was cut by 7 bases and J by 3 bases, with 13 bases left in between. The CDR3 consists of 14 residues. The CDR3 here is CASTLRADYNEQFF. The DNA of the CDR3 is TGTGCCAGCACCTTGCGAGCGGACTACAATGAGCAGTTCTTC. The full variable domain, in which reference TRBV2 and TRBJ2-1 provide the parts outside the CDR3, is EPEVTQTPSHQVTQMGQEVILRCVPISNHLYFYWYRQILGQKVEFLVSFYNNEISEKSEIFDDQFSVERPDGSNFTLKIRSTKLEDSAMYFCASTLRADYNEQFFGPGTRLTVL.

The chain links TRBV7-2 to TRBJ2-5; the D is unclear. Germline loops: CDR1 SGHTA, CDR2 FQGNSA. Trimming removed 5 bases at V and 5 bases at J, with 15 bases between. CDR3 size: 14 residues. CDR3 nucleotide sequence: TGTGCCAGCAGCGGAAGGAGATCCCGGGAGACCCAGTACTTC. This sequence encodes CASSGRRSRETQYF. The full variable domain, rest sourced from reference TRBV7-2 and TRBJ2-5, is GAGVSQSPSNKVTEKGKDVELRCDPISGHTALYWYRQSLGQGLEFLIYFQGNSAPDKSGLPSDRFSAERTGGSVSTLTIQRTQQEDSAVYLCASSGRRSRETQYFGPGTRLLVL.

The chain has TRBV9 and TRBJ2-3; 8 bases agree with TRBD2. The ends lost 3 bases at V and 4 bases at J; junction bases unmatched: 10. This CDR3 comprises 16 residues. CDR1 SGDLS and CDR2 YYNGEE come from the germline V gene. The chain's CDR3 is CASSAGLGNTADTQYF. DNA of the CDR3: TGTGCCAGCAGCGCGGGACTAGGTAACACGGCAGATACGCAGTATTTT.

V and J are TRBV7-9 and TRBJ1-5, with D perhaps TRBD1 (5 bases). The CDR3 has 13 residues. From germline, CDR1 is SEHNR and CDR2 FQNEAQ (reference sequence). Trimming left V 6 bases short and J 3 bases short, with 9 bases between. In nucleotides, the CDR3 is TGTGCCAGCAGTGGCAGGGTCAATCAGCCCCAGCATTTT. This translates into CASSGRVNQPQHF.

This clone was seen a few times. The CDR3 region is CAWSGHPNTEAFF. CDR3 DNA: TGTGCCTGGAGTGGGCACCCGAACACTGAAGCTTTCTTT. This sequence joins TRBV30 and TRBJ1-1; D uncertain. The CDR3 loop spans 13 amino acids. Germline CDR1 GTSNPN, CDR2 SVGIG (reference sequence). The V end lost 1 base, the J end lost 1 base, and 7 bases lay between the germline ends.

The chain employs TRBV4-1 and TRBJ2-3; TRBD2 aligns across 11 bases. The CDR3 has 16 amino acids. CDR1 is MGHRA, CDR2 YSYEKL, per germline. Trimming took 0 bases from V and 3 from J; bases not matched to a gene: 2. The CDR3 spells CASSQEGLAGTDTQYF. CDR3 nucleotides: TGCGCCAGCAGCCAAGAAGGACTAGCGGGTACAGATACGCAGTATTTT.

The gene calls are TRBV30 and TRBJ2-1, with 15 bases identical to TRBD2. The CDR3 extends over 14 amino acids. The V gene's germline CDR1 is GTSNPN and CDR2 SVGIG (reference sequence). The J segment lost 12 bases and the V segment lost 1 base, leaving 4 bases of the junction unmatched. The CDR3 DNA reads TGTGCCTGGAGTGGGACTAGCGGGAGGGTGCCGCAGTTCTTC. This sequence encodes CAWSGTSGRVPQFF.

The gene calls are TRBV30 and TRBJ1-2; 7 bases are shared with TRBD1. This CDR3 has 14 residues. Germline values: CDR1 GTSNPN, CDR2 SVGIG (reference sequence). Trimming at V came to 5 bases and at J to 0 bases, leaving 6 bases not matched to a gene. The CDR3 here is CAWARGGANYGYTF. CDR3 DNA sequence: TGTGCCTGGGCCCGAGGGGGCGCTAACTATGGCTACACCTTC.

In this sample, this clone turned up a few times. The gene calls are TRBV29-1 and TRBJ2-5, with 7 bases fitting TRBD1. This CDR3 contains 13 residues. V was clipped by 4 bases and J by 2 bases; unmatched bases: 4. Looked up from germline, CDR1 is SQVTM and CDR2 is ANQGSEA. The CDR3 nucleotides are TGCAGCGTTGCGGGACAGACTCAAGAGACCCAGTACTTC. Its protein product is CSVAGQTQETQYF.

This rearrangement joins TRBV2 to TRBJ1-5; D call uncertain. V was trimmed by 6 bases and J by 4 bases, leaving 7 bases between them. CDR3 length: 12 amino acids. Germline V gene data show CDR1 as SNHLY and CDR2 as FYNNEI. CDR3 bases: TGTGCCAGCAGGACGAGGAATCAGCCCCAGCATTTT. As protein: CASRTRNQPQHF.

The gene calls are TRBV28 and TRBJ2-1, with 10 positions matching TRBD2. V lost 1 base to trimming and J lost 7 bases; unmatched junction nucleotides: 10. Germline V gene data show CDR1 as MDHEN and CDR2 as SYDVKM. This CDR3 is built from 17 residues. This CDR3 is CASSLLSRLAGQNEQFF. The CDR3 coding sequence is TGTGCCAGCAGTTTATTGTCCCGACTAGCGGGTCAGAATGAGCAGTTCTTC.

The chain joins TRBV7-9 to TRBJ2-7; 12 bases are shared with TRBD1. Trimming took 5 bases from V and 0 from J; bases not matched to a gene: 2. Germline-derived CDR1 and CDR2 are SEHNR and FQNEAQ (reference sequence). The CDR3 spans 15 residues. CDR3 region: CASSRGQGASYEQYF. The CDR3 coding sequence is TGTGCCAGCAGCCGGGGACAGGGGGCCTCCTACGAGCAGTACTTC.

The V and J genes are TRBV18 and TRBJ2-7; D may be TRBD2 (5 bases). Germline loops: CDR1 KGHSH, CDR2 LQKENI. The length of the CDR3 is 13 residues. The V end lost 6 bases, the J end lost 3 bases, and 12 bases lay between the germline ends. In nucleotides, the CDR3 is TGTGCCAGCTCTCGTAGCGCGCACTACGAGCAGTACTTC. Amino acid sequence: CASSRSAHYEQYF.